This T cell receptor beta chain derives from a study of CD8+CD57+ T cells in acquired aplastic anemia. Across the study: The study obtained an average of about 3.2 ug of DNA from sorted CD4+ and CD8+ cells.

Study results and limitations: A set of twenty-nine CD8+ CDR3 sequences was shared between patients and controls, and these sequences appeared highly expressed in patients.

Of note for this clonotype: Antigen: not known. Since no conserved phenylalanine or tryptophan closes the CDR3, a read error is the likely cause.

Germline V CDR1 and CDR2: SEHNR, FQNEAQ (reference sequence). Losses at the gene ends were 5 bases for V and 5 bases for J; bases not matched to a gene: 7. This CDR3 spans 14 amino acids. Patients included in sequencing had previously demonstrated CD8+CD57+ cell expansion by flow cytometry. The TCR beta profiling, which covered VDJ combination and CDR3 sequence, was carried out using genomic DNA as the template. TCRdb analysed the reads with MiXCR anew, one entry per CDR3 protein. The data contain approximately 250,000 distinct CDR3 sequences, 65% to 90% of them singletons. The TCR sequence derives from a human donor with aplastic anemia. This rearrangement joins TRBV7-9 to TRBJ2-7; 9 positions agree with TRBD1. Sequencing was done on a sample of sorted CD4+, CD8+, or CD8+CD57+ T cells (not recorded which) from PBMCs. CDR3 region: CASSPGQGVDEQYS. The CDR3 bases are TGTGCCAGCAGCCCGGGACAGGGTGTGGACGAGCAGTACTCC.